One sample yielded the 9 T cell receptor beta chains listed below, sequenced in a study of T cells in Graves' hyperthyroidism and ophthalmopathy. Researchers amplified the TCR beta CDR3 regions from RNA transcripts. In the first-round RT-PCR of the TCR CDR3, the HTBI primer set was used. TCRdb reprocessed the multiplex PCR reads with MiXCR, giving one entry per CDR3 protein. The table records roughly 800,000 distinct CDR3 sequences, 35% to 45% of them present only once. Specimen: blood. All receptors come from a man between 18 and 35 years old with Graves' hyperthyroidism.

Note on this clonotype: The conserved final phenylalanine or tryptophan is absent from the CDR3, which likely points to a read error. This chain connects TRBV5-1 to TRBJ1-2; D perhaps matches TRBD1 (5 bases). The ends were cut back, 4 bases at V and 7 bases at J, with 11 bases in the middle. The CDR3 sequence is 12 residues long. Germline loops: CDR1 SGHRS, CDR2 YFSETQ. The CDR3 nucleotides are TGCGCCAGCAGCCCCAGCGGGGCTGGCTACACCCTC. It codes for CASSPSGAGYTL.

Concerning this clonotype itself: The germline gene is not matched at one end of the junction; a read error may be the cause. The gene calls are TRBV9 and TRBJ1-2; perhaps TRBD1 as D (5 bases). The CDR3 spans 15 residues. Germline V gives CDR1 SGDLS, CDR2 YYNGEE. CDR3 sequence (DNA): TGTGCCAGCAGCGTTGAAGACTTCTCAGGGATACTCCCTTACTTC. It codes for CASSVEDFSGILPYF.

The chain has TRBV20-1 and TRBJ2-2; D gene unclear. The germline gives CDR1 DFQATT, CDR2 SNEGSKA (reference sequence). V lost 3 bases and J lost 0, with 5 bases in between. The CDR3 length is 13 residues. The CDR3 loop reads CSASRANTGELFF. As DNA, the CDR3 is TGCAGTGCTAGCCGGGCGAACACCGGGGAGCTGTTTTTT.

In its sample, this clonotype was seen once. At one end, the junction sequence differs from germline, possibly due to a read error. The chain employs TRBV20-1 and TRBJ2-5; a weak D match, TRBD1 (7 bases). Germline assignment: CDR1 DFQATT and CDR2 SNEGSKA (reference sequence). The CDR3 extends over 14 amino acids. The CDR3 sequence: CGASNPAGGETQYF. The CDR3 nucleotides are TGCGGTGCTAGTAACCCGGCAGGGGGGGAGACCCAGTACTTC.

Points on this clonotype: The CDR3 does not close with the conserved phenylalanine or tryptophan, likely indicating a read error. The DNA is left out, because the CDR3 cannot be placed on it with certainty; the CDR3 is given as TCRdb lists it. J is TRBJ1-3 and V is TRBV7-3. The CDR3 region is 8 residues in length, termini included. CDR1 is SGHTA and CDR2 is FQGTGA in the germline V gene. The CDR3 loop is CASSVEGT.

This clonotype has a count of ten or more. This rearrangement joins TRBV7-6 to TRBJ1-3, with 7 bases aligning to TRBD1. V trimming: 5 bases; J trimming: 0 bases; junction bases outside the gene matches: 4. The germline V gene has CDR1 SGHVS and CDR2 FNYEAQ. CDR3 size: 15 residues. CDR3 sequence: CASSQGQSSGNTIYF. The DNA of the CDR3 is TGTGCCAGCAGCCAGGGACAGAGCTCTGGAAACACCATATATTTT.

J is TRBJ1-5 and V is TRBV19; 9 nucleotides align to TRBD1. In germline, CDR1 is LNHDA, CDR2 SQIVND (reference sequence). CDR3 length equals 15 residues. Trimming cost V 7 bases and J 4 bases; bases outside gene matches: 8. CDR3 nucleotide sequence: TGTGCCAGTACCCCGACAGGGGGGGGAAATCAGCCCCAGCATTTT. Protein sequence: CASTPTGGGNQPQHF.

Remarks on this clonotype: A much more abundant neighbour one base away suggests this may be a read error. V gene TRBV25-1 combines with J gene TRBJ1-1, with 11 bases lining up with TRBD1. Germline V gives CDR1 MGHDK, CDR2 SYGVNS. CDR3 length equals 14 residues. Losses at the gene ends were 8 bases for V and 6 bases for J; bases not matched to a gene: 8. The CDR3 sequence is CASGLGQGGAEAFF. CDR3 in DNA: TGTGCCAGCGGCTTGGGACAGGGGGGCGCTGAAGCTTTCTTT.

The table lists this clonotype with a count of one. The CDR3 does not end in the conserved phenylalanine or tryptophan, so this is likely a read error. The DNA is left out, because the CDR3 cannot be placed on it with certainty; the CDR3 is given as TCRdb lists it. The chain is built from TRBV24-1 and TRBJ1-6. Inclusive of both ends, the CDR3 amounts to 9 amino acids. Germline CDR1 reads KGHDR; CDR2 reads SFDVKD. CDR3 protein: CATSDTPLR.